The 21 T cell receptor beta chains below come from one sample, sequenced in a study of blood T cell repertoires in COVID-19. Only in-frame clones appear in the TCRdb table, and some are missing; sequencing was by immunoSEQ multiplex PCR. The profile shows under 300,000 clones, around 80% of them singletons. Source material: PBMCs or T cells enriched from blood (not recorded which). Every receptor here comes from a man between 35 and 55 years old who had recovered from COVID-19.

CDR3 nucleotides: TGTGCCAGTTCAATAGCGGGGGGCACAGATACGCAGTATTTT. It translates to CASSIAGGTDTQYF. This chain uses TRBV27 with TRBJ2-3; 9 bases agree with TRBD2. From germline, CDR1 is MNHEY and CDR2 SMNVEV (reference sequence). J lost 1 base, V lost 9 bases, and 5 bases had no gene match. This CDR3 region has 14 residues.

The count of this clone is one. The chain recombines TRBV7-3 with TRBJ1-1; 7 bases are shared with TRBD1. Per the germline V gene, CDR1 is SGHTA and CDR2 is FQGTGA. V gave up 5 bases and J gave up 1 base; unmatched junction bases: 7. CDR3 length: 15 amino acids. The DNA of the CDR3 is TGTGCCAGCAGCACATCGACAGGGACGAACACTGAAGCTTTCTTT. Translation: CASSTSTGTNTEAFF.

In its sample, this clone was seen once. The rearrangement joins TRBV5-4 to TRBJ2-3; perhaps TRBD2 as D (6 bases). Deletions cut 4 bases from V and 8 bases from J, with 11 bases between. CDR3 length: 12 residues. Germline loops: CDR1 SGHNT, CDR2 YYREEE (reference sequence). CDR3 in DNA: TGTGCCAGCAGCCGGGAGAGGGGTACGCAGTATTTT. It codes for CASSRERGTQYF.

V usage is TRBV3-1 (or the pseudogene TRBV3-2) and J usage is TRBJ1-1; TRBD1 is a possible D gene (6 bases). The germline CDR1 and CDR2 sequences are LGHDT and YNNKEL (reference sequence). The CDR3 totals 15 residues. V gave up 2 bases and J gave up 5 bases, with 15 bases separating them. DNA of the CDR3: TGTGCCAGCAGCCAACCAGGGGTCGAGGGAACTGAAGCTTTCTTT. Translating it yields CASSQPGVEGTEAFF.

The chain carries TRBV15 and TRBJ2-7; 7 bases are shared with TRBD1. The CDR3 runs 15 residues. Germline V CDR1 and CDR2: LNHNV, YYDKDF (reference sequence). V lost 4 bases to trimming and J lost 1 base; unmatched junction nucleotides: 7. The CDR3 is CATSIETGDSYEQYF. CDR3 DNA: TGTGCCACCAGCATTGAAACAGGGGATTCCTACGAGCAGTACTTC.

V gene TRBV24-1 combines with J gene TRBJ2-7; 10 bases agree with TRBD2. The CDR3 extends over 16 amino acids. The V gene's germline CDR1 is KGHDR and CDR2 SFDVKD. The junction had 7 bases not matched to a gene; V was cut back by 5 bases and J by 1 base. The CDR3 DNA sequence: TGTGCCACCAGTGTCCCAGGACTAGCGGATTCCTACGAGCAGTACTTC. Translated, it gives CATSVPGLADSYEQYF.

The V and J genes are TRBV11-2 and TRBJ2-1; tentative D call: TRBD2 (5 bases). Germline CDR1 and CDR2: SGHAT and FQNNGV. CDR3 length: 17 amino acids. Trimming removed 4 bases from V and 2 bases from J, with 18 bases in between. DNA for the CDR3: TGTGCCAGCAGCTCCCCGAGGGTAACCAGACCCTACAATGAGCAGTTCTTC. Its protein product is CASSSPRVTRPYNEQFF.

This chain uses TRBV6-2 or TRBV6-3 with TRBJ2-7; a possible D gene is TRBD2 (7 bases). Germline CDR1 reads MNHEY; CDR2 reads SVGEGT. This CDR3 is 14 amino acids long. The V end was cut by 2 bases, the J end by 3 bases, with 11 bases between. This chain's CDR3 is CASSYAGEGYEQYF. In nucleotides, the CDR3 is TGTGCCAGCAGTTACGCAGGGGAGGGCTACGAGCAGTACTTC.

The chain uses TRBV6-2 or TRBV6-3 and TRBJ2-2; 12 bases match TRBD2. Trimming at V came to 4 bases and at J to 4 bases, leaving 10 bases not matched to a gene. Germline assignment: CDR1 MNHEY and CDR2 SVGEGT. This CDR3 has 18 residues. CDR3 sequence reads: CASSSATSGGLRTGELFF. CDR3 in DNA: TGTGCCAGCAGTTCCGCGACTAGCGGGGGCCTCCGCACCGGGGAGCTGTTTTTT.

CDR3 sequence: CATSAPPEETQYF. CDR3 DNA sequence: TGTGCCACCAGTGCCCCGCCTGAGGAGACCCAGTACTTC. The chain carries TRBV24-1 and TRBJ2-5, with D uncertain. With 5 bases removed from V and 5 bases from J, the gap between germline ends came to 11 bases. The CDR3 sequence is 13 residues long. Germline CDR1 and CDR2: KGHDR and SFDVKD.

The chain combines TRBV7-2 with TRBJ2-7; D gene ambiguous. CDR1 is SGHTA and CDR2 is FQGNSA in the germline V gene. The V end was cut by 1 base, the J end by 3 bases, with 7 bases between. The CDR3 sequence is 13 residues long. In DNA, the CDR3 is TGTGCCAGCAGCTTAGGCGGCCACTACGAGCAGTACTTC. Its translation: CASSLGGHYEQYF.

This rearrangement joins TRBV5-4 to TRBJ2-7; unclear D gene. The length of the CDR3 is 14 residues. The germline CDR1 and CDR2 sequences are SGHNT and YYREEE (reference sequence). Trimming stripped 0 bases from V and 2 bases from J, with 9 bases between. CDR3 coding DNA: TGTGCCAGCAGCTTGGCCCCCGGTCCCTACGAGCAGTACTTC. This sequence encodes CASSLAPGPYEQYF.

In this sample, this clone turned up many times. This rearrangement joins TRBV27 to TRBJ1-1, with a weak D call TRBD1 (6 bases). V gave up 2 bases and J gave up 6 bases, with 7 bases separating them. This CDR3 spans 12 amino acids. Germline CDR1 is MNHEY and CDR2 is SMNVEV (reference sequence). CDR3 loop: CASSLKGAEAFF. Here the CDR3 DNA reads TGTGCCAGCAGTTTAAAGGGGGCTGAAGCTTTCTTT.

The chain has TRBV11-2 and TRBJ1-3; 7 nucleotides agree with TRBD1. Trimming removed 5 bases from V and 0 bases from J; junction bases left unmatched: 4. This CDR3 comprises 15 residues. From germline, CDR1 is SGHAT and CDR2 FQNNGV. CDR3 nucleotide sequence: TGTGCCAGCAGCCCCGGGACAGCCTCTGGAAACACCATATATTTT. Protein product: CASSPGTASGNTIYF.

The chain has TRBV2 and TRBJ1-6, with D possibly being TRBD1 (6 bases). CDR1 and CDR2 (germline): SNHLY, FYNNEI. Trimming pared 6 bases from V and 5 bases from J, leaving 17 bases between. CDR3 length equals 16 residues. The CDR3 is CASSLGGGRNNSPLHF. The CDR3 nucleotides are TGTGCCAGCAGCCTAGGGGGGGGTCGGAATAATTCACCCCTCCACTTT. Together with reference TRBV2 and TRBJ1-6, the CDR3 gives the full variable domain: EPEVTQTPSHQVTQMGQEVILRCVPISNHLYFYWYRQILGQKVEFLVSFYNNEISEKSEIFDDQFSVERPDGSNFTLKIRSTKLEDSAMYFCASSLGGGRNNSPLHFGNGTRLTVT.

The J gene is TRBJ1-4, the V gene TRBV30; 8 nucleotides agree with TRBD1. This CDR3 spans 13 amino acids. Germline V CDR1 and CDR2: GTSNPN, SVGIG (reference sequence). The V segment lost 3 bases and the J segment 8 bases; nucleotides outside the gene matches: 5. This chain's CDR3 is CAWSPGQGEKLFF. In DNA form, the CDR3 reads TGTGCCTGGAGCCCCGGACAGGGAGAAAAACTGTTTTTT.

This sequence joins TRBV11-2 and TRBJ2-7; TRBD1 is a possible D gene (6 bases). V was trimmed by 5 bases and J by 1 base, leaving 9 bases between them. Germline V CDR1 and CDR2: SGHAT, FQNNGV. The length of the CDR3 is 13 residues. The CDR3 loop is CASSLGHSYEQYF. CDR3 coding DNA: TGTGCCAGCAGCCTGGGACATTCCTACGAGCAGTACTTC.

The CDR3 here is CASSSTRMNTEAFF. The CDR3 region has the DNA TGTGCCAGCAGTTCGACACGCATGAACACTGAAGCTTTCTTT. This sequence joins TRBV6-5 and TRBJ1-1; no reliable D call. Trimming took off 4 bases at V and 0 bases at J, with 9 bases between the two ends. CDR1 and CDR2 (germline): MNHEY, SVGAGI. The CDR3 consists of 14 residues.

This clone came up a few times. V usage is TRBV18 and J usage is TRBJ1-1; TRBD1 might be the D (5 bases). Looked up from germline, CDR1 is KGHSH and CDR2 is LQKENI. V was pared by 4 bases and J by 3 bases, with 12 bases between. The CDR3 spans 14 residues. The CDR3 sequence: CASSQGLGHTEAFF. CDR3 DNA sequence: TGTGCCAGCTCACAGGGGCTTGGACACACTGAAGCTTTCTTT.

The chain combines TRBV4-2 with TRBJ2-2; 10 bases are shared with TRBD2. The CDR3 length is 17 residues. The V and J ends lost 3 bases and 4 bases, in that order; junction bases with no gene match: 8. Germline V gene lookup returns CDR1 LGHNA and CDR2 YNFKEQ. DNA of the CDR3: TGTGCCAGCAGCCAGGCACAATTAGCGGGAGGCACCGGGGAGCTGTTTTTT. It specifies CASSQAQLAGGTGELFF.

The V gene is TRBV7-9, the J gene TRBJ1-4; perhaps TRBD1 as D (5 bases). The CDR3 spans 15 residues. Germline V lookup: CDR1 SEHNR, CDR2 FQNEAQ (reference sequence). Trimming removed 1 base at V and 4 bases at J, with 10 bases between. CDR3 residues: CASSLGDSRNEKLFF. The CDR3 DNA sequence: TGTGCCAGCAGCTTAGGCGACAGCCGTAATGAAAAACTGTTTTTT.